The present TCR beta chain was sequenced within a study of cytomegalovirus exposure and HLA in healthy donors. Amplification used 60 Vbeta primers and 13 Jbeta primers. Per the study methods: Later analysis identified tens of millions of unique TCR beta chains, about 10 million shared. The table came from immunoSEQ multiplex PCR; TCRdb's copy has only in-frame clones and leaves some out. V and J calls and clone size follow that table, whereas D and trimming were derived from the DNA. The sample has around 220,000 clones; about 83% are singletons. Notes on this clone: Antigen: not known.

General study points: Follow-up analysis later connected one missense variant in DCLRE1C with trimming of TCR beta V- and J-genes. Researchers reported in a later analysis that common viral pathogens appeared linked to several top clusters.

Material for sequencing was PBMCs. The receptor's source is a man in his forties in good health and CMV-seronegative.

The CDR3 coding sequence is TGCGCCAGCAGCTTGGTAGCGCAGGAGGTTGAAGCTTTCTTT. Translation gives CASSLVAQEVEAFF. This chain connects TRBV5-1 to TRBJ1-1; D unresolved. The V end was cut by 0 bases, the J end by 7 bases, with 13 bases between. CDR1 and CDR2 from the germline V gene are SGHRS and YFSETQ. The CDR3 spans 14 residues.